Below are 6 T cell receptor beta chains sequenced from a single sample in a study of PD-1 blockade in mismatch repair-deficient tumors. Sequenced by immunoSEQ multiplex PCR; TCRdb stores in-frame clones only, minus some. The table records about 120,000 clones, 88% of them present only once. The starting material was peripheral blood, obtained almost 74 weeks after starting pembrolizumab. The receptors were sampled from an adult with mismatch repair-deficient cancer.

On this clone: The germline gene is not matched at one end of the junction; a read error may be the cause. The chain has TRBV11-2 and TRBJ2-7; D may be TRBD1 or TRBD2 (5 bases each). The CDR3 consists of 16 residues. The germline CDR1 and CDR2 sequences are SGHAT and FQNNGV. CDR3 amino acids: CASSLWGRGNSHEQYF. The CDR3 DNA sequence: TGTGCCAGCAGCTTATGGGGACGAGGGAACTCCCACGAGCAGTACTTC.

The chain uses TRBV2 and TRBJ1-4; a weak D match, TRBD1 (6 bases). V was trimmed by 4 bases and J by 5 bases, leaving 11 bases between them. The length of the CDR3 is 14 residues. Germline V gene sequence: CDR1 SNHLY, CDR2 FYNNEI. As DNA, the CDR3 is TGTGCCAGCAGTGGGACAGAGCGGAATGAAAAACTGTTTTTT. This codes for CASSGTERNEKLFF.

The V gene is TRBV12-5, the J gene TRBJ1-2; no definite D call. Trimming removed 6 bases at V and 8 bases at J, with 10 bases between. Germline loops: CDR1 LGHNT, CDR2 FRNRAP. The CDR3 extends over 11 amino acids. The CDR3 sequence: CASGPKGGYTF. The CDR3 DNA follows: TGTGCTAGTGGCCCCAAAGGCGGCTACACCTTC.

V is TRBV10-3 and J is TRBJ2-3; 7 bases are shared with TRBD2. V was clipped by 4 bases and J by 4 bases; unmatched bases: 5. Germline assignment: CDR1 ENHRY and CDR2 SYGVKD. This CDR3 region has 14 residues. The CDR3 sequence is CAISGGGSSDTQYF. CDR3 bases: TGTGCCATCAGTGGAGGCGGGAGCTCAGATACGCAGTATTTT.

This chain uses TRBV6-6 with TRBJ2-7, with D maybe TRBD2 (6 bases). V was trimmed by 6 bases and J by 2 bases, leaving 14 bases between them. The CDR3 extends over 14 amino acids. The germline V gene encodes CDR1 MNHNY and CDR2 SVGAGI (reference sequence). CDR3 in amino acids: CASSTRDGPYEQYF. The CDR3 region has the DNA TGTGCCAGCAGCACGCGGGACGGTCCCTACGAGCAGTACTTC.

V gene TRBV28 combines with J gene TRBJ2-1; D might be TRBD2 (5 bases). Trimming pared 5 bases from V and 10 bases from J, leaving 18 bases between. This CDR3 spans 14 amino acids. CDR1 MDHEN and CDR2 SYDVKM come from the germline V gene. The CDR3 region is CASSPRGLLHEQFF. CDR3 sequence (DNA): TGTGCCAGCAGTCCCCGAGGGTTACTTCACGAGCAGTTCTTC.